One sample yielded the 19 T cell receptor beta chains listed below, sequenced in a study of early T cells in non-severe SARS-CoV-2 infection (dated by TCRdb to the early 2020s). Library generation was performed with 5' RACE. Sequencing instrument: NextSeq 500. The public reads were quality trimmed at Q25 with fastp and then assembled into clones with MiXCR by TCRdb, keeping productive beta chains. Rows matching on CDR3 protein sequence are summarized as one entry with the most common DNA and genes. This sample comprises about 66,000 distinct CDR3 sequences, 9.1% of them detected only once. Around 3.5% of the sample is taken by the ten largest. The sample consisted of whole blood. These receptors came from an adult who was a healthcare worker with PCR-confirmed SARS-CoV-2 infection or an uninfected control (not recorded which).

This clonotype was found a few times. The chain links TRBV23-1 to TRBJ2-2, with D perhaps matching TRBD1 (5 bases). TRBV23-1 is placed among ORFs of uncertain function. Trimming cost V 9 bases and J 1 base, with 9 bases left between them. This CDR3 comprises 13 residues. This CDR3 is CARCRVNTGELFF. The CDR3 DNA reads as TGCGCCAGGTGCAGGGTGAACACCGGGGAGCTGTTTTTT.

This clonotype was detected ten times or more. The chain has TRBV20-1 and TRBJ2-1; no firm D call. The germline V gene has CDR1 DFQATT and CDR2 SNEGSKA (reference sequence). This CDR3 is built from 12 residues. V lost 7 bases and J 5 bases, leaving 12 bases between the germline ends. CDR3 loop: CSVSNRDNEQFF. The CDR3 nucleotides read TGCAGTGTATCAAACCGGGACAATGAGCAGTTCTTC.

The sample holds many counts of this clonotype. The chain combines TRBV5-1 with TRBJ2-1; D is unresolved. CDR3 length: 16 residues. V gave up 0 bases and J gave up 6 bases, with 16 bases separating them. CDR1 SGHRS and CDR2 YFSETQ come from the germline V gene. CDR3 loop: CASSLASGASSNEQFF. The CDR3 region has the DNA TGCGCCAGCAGCTTGGCCTCGGGCGCTTCCAGCAATGAGCAGTTCTTC.

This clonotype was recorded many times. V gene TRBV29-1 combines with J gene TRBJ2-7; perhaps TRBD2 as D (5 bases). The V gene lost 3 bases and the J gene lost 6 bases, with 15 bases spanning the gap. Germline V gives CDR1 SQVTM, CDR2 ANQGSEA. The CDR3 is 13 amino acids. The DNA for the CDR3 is TGCAGCGTTGAGATCGGGGTACGAAGCGAGCAGTACTTC. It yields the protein CSVEIGVRSEQYF.

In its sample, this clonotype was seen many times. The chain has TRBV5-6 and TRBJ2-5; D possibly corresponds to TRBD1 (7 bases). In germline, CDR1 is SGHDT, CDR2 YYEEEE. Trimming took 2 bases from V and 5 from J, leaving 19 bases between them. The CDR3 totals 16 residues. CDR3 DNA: TGTGCCAGCAGCTTAGATCTAACCAGGGGGAGGGAGACCCAGTACTTC. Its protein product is CASSLDLTRGRETQYF.

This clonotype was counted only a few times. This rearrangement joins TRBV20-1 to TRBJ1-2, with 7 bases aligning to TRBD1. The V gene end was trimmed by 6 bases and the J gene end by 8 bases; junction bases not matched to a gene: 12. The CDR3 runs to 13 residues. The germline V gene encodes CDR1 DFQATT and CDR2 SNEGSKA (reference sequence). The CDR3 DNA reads TGCAGTGCGTCTCGTTCCGGGACAGAAGGCTACACCTTC. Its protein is CSASRSGTEGYTF.

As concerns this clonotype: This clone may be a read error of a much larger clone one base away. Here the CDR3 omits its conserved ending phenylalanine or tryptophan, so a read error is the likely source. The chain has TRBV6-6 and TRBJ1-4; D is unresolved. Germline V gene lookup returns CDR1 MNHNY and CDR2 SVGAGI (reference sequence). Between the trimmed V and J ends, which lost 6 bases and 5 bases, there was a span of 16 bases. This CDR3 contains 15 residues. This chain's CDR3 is CASRDTVSNNEKLFY. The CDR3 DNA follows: TGTGCCAGCAGGGATACAGTTTCTAACAATGAAAAACTGTTTTAT.

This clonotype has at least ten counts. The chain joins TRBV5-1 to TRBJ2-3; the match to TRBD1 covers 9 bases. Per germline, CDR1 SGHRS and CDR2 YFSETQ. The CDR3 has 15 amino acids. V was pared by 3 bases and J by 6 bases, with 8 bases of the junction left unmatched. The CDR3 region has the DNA TGCGCCAGCAGCTCGCGGACAGGGGCGGGCGATACGCAGTATTTT. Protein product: CASSSRTGAGDTQYF. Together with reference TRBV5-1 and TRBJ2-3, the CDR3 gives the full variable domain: KAGVTQTPRYLIKTRGQQVTLSCSPISGHRSVSWYQQTPGQGLQFLFEYFSETQRNKGNFPGRFSGRQFSNSRSEMNVSTLELGDSALYLCASSSRTGAGDTQYFGPGTRLTVL.

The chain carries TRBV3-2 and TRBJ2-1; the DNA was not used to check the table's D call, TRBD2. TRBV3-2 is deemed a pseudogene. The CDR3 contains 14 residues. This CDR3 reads CASSQAGGYNEQFF. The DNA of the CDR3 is TGTGCCAGCAGCCAAGCGGGAGGGTACAATGAGCAGTTCTTC.

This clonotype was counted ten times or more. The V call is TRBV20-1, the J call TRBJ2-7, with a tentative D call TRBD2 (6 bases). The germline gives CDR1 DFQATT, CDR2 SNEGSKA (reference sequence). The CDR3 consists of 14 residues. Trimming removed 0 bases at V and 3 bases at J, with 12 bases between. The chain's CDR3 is CSARDLRDLYEQYF. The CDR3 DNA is TGCAGTGCTAGAGATCTGCGGGACCTCTACGAGCAGTACTTC.

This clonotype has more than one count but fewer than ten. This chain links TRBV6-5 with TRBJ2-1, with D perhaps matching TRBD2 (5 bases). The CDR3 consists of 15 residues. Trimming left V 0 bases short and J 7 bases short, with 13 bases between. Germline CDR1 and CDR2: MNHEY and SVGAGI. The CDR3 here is CASSYSRAHLNEQFF. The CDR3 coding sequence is TGTGCCAGCAGTTACTCGAGGGCGCATTTAAATGAGCAGTTCTTC.

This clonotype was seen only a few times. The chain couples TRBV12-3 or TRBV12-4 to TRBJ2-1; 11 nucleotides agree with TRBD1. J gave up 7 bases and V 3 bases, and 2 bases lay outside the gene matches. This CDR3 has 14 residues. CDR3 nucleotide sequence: TGTGCCAGCAGTTTGGACAGGGGGCGGAATGAGCAGTTCTTC. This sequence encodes CASSLDRGRNEQFF.

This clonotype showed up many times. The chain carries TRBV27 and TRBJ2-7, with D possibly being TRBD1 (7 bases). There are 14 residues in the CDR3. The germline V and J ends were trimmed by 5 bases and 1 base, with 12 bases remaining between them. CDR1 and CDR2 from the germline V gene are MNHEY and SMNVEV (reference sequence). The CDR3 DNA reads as TGTGCCAGCAGTCGCCCAGGGGGGTCCTACGAGCAGTACTTC. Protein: CASSRPGGSYEQYF.

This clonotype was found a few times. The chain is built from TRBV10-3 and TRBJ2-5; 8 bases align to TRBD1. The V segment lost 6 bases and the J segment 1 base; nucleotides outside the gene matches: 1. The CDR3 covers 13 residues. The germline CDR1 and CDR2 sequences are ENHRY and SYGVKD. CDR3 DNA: TGTGCCATCAGCGGACAGGGCCAAGAGACCCAGTACTTC. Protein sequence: CAISGQGQETQYF.

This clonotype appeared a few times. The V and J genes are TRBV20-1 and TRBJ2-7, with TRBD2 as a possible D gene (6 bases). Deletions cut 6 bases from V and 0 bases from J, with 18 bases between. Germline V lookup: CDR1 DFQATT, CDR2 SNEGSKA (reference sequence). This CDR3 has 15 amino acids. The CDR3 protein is CSAQSGGLSSYEQYF. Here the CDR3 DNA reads TGCAGTGCCCAGAGTGGGGGGTTGAGCTCCTACGAGCAGTACTTC.

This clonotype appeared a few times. In DNA, the CDR3 is TGTGCCAGCAGCAACCGCGGCAGGTCGAATGAGCAGTTCTTC. This sequence encodes CASSNRGRSNEQFF. This chain joins TRBV7-6 and TRBJ2-1, with D unclear. Germline V gene data show CDR1 as SGHVS and CDR2 as FNYEAQ. The CDR3 length is 14 residues. The germline V and J ends were trimmed by 5 bases and 7 bases, with 15 bases remaining between them.

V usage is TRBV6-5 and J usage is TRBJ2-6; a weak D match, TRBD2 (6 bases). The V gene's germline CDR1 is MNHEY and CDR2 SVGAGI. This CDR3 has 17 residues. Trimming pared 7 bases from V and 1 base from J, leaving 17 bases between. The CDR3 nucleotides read TGTGCCAGCATGCTTGGCGGGATTCTTTCTGGGGCCAACGTCCTGACTTTC. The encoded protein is CASMLGGILSGANVLTF.

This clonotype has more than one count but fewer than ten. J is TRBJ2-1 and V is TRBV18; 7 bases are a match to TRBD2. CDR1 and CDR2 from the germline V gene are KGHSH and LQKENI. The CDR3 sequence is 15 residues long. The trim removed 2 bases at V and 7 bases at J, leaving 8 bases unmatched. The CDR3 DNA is TGTGCCAGCTCACCATTTGGCGGGAGTGGTAATGAGCAGTTCTTC. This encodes CASSPFGGSGNEQFF.

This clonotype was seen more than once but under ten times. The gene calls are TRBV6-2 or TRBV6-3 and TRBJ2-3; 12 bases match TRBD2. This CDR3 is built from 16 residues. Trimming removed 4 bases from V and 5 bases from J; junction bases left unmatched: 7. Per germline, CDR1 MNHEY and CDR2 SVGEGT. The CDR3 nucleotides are TGTGCCAGCAGTTTCCTTCTAGCGGGAGGGCGAGATACGCAGTATTTT. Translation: CASSFLLAGGRDTQYF.